The 6 T cell receptor beta chains below come from one sample, sequenced in a study of cytomegalovirus exposure and HLA in healthy donors. Data came from immunoSEQ multiplex PCR; TCRdb stores just in-frame clones and leaves some out. The table shows approximately 160,000 clones, with around 96% occurring only once. Source material: PBMCs. The origin of the receptors is a woman younger than 35 in good health and CMV-seronegative.

This clone was observed once. The genes are TRBV9 and TRBJ2-3, with TRBD2 matching over 10 bases. V lost 3 bases and J lost 5; bases outside the gene matches: 3. Germline CDR1 reads SGDLS; CDR2 reads YYNGEE. CDR3 size: 14 residues. In DNA form, the CDR3 reads TGTGCCAGCAGCGAGAGCGGGGGGGTAGATACGCAGTATTTT. Protein sequence: CASSESGGVDTQYF.

This chain joins TRBV5-4 and TRBJ2-1; TRBD1 agrees at 9 bases. Trimming removed 5 bases from V and 8 bases from J; junction bases left unmatched: 11. CDR3 length equals 15 residues. Germline V CDR1 and CDR2: SGHNT, YYREEE (reference sequence). The CDR3 reads CASSLTGGQGDEQFF. The CDR3, as DNA: TGTGCCAGCAGTCTGACAGGGGGTCAGGGTGATGAGCAGTTCTTC.

The chain uses TRBV5-6 and TRBJ1-2; tentative D call: TRBD1 (5 bases). CDR1 is SGHDT and CDR2 is YYEEEE in the germline V gene. This CDR3 region has 16 residues. V shed 4 bases and J shed 6 bases, with 22 bases lying between them. This chain's CDR3 is CASSPKPGGALDGYTF. The CDR3 coding sequence is TGTGCCAGCAGCCCTAAACCCGGAGGGGCCCTTGATGGCTACACCTTC.

This sequence joins TRBV5-1 and TRBJ2-5, with 8 bases matching TRBD2. Germline assignment: CDR1 SGHRS and CDR2 YFSETQ. V was pared by 4 bases and J by 2 bases, with 4 bases of the junction left unmatched. The CDR3 loop spans 14 amino acids. CDR3: CASSPAGDQETQYF. CDR3 DNA: TGCGCCAGCAGCCCAGCGGGGGATCAAGAGACCCAGTACTTC.

This clone appeared a single time. The chain has TRBV2 and TRBJ2-7; 9 bases align to TRBD1. The germline gives CDR1 SNHLY, CDR2 FYNNEI. Trimming took 4 bases from V and 7 from J; bases not matched to a gene: 5. CDR3 length: 13 residues. DNA for the CDR3: TGTGCCAGCAGTGCCGGGACAGGGTGGGAGCAGTACTTC. This codes for CASSAGTGWEQYF.

CDR3 bases: TGTGCCAGCAGCTTAAGCTCGGAGACCCAGTACTTC. It is translated as CASSLSSETQYF. This chain links TRBV7-9 with TRBJ2-5; no definite D call. The CDR3 is made up of 12 amino acids. The V end lost 2 bases, the J end lost 5 bases, and 6 bases lay between the germline ends. The germline V gene encodes CDR1 SEHNR and CDR2 FQNEAQ (reference sequence).